One sample yielded the 11 T cell receptor beta chains listed below, sequenced in a study of cytomegalovirus exposure and HLA in healthy donors. Assay used: immunoSEQ multiplex PCR; TCRdb lists only in-frame clones, some missing. The sample lists more than 85,000 clones, 86% occurring once. The sequenced material came from PBMCs. The receptors shown here come from a woman aged 18-29 years in good health and CMV-seropositive.

This chain links TRBV9 with TRBJ2-1; 7 bases align to TRBD1. After removal of 0 bases from V and 8 bases from J, the junction contained 5 bases not matched to a gene. This CDR3 spans 14 amino acids. CDR1 is SGDLS and CDR2 is YYNGEE in the germline V gene. The CDR3 nucleotides read TGTGCCAGCAGCGTAGGAGGGGGCCGGGATGAGCAGTTCTTC. Its translation: CASSVGGGRDEQFF.

The chain is built from TRBV7-2 and TRBJ1-6; D gene uncertain. Germline values: CDR1 SGHTA, CDR2 FQGNSA. The V end lost 4 bases, the J end lost 10 bases, and 8 bases lay between the germline ends. This CDR3 has 12 amino acids. DNA of the CDR3: TGTGCCAGCAGCTCGAGGTGGTCACCCCTCCACTTT. This sequence encodes CASSSRWSPLHF.

This chain joins TRBV27 and TRBJ2-4; 11 positions agree with TRBD1. V lost 7 bases, J lost 7 bases, and 6 bases stayed unmatched. The CDR3 is 14 amino acids. The germline V gene encodes CDR1 MNHEY and CDR2 SMNVEV (reference sequence). The CDR3 DNA reads as TGTGCCAGCACCCAGGGACAGGGGGGGAACATTCAGTACTTC. Protein: CASTQGQGGNIQYF.

The V call is TRBV5-4, the J call TRBJ2-1; 8 bases align to TRBD2. This CDR3 is 13 amino acids long. Germline V gene sequence: CDR1 SGHNT, CDR2 YYREEE (reference sequence). V lost 2 bases and J lost 8; bases outside the gene matches: 3. The CDR3 bases are TGTGCCAGCAGCTTTCGGGGGGGCGATGAGCAGTTCTTC. Translating gives CASSFRGGDEQFF.

This chain links TRBV5-1 with TRBJ1-2; the D gene is possibly TRBD1 (5 bases). The CDR3 sequence is 14 residues long. Germline V gives CDR1 SGHRS, CDR2 YFSETQ. The germline V and J ends were trimmed by 4 bases and 5 bases, with 15 bases remaining between them. The CDR3 region has the DNA TGCGCCAGCAGCAGCGACGGGACTCCTTATGGCTACACCTTC. Translated, it gives CASSSDGTPYGYTF. Looking up the rest from reference TRBV5-1 and TRBJ1-2 gives the full variable domain: KAGVTQTPRYLIKTRGQQVTLSCSPISGHRSVSWYQQTPGQGLQFLFEYFSETQRNKGNFPGRFSGRQFSNSRSEMNVSTLELGDSALYLCASSSDGTPYGYTFGSGTRLTVV.

The V and J genes are TRBV2 and TRBJ2-1; D not resolved. Germline V gene sequence: CDR1 SNHLY, CDR2 FYNNEI. The CDR3 spans 11 residues. The germline V and J ends were trimmed by 7 bases and 5 bases, with 6 bases remaining between them. CDR3 sequence reads: CASINDNEQFF. In DNA, the CDR3 is TGTGCCAGCATTAATGACAATGAGCAGTTCTTC.

The rearrangement uses TRBV5-1 and TRBJ1-4; 8 bases align to TRBD1. Germline assignment: CDR1 SGHRS and CDR2 YFSETQ. Trimming at V came to 4 bases and at J to 7 bases, leaving 9 bases not matched to a gene. The CDR3 length is 15 residues. As DNA, the CDR3 is TGCGCCAGCAGCACCGCCGGGACAGGTGGTGAAAAACTGTTTTTT. Translated: CASSTAGTGGEKLFF.

The gene calls are TRBV19 and TRBJ1-1; D call uncertain. V gave up 6 bases and J gave up 6 bases, with 11 bases separating them. CDR1 LNHDA and CDR2 SQIVND come from the germline V gene (reference sequence). This CDR3 region has 12 residues. CDR3 in DNA: TGTGCCAGTAGAGAGCGGGAGGCTGAAGCTTTCTTT. This codes for CASREREAEAFF. Full variable domain (remainder filled in from reference TRBV19 and TRBJ1-1): DGGITQSPKYLFRKEGQNVTLSCEQNLNHDAMYWYRQDPGQGLRLIYYSQIVNDFQKGDIAEGYSVSREKKESFPLTVTSAQKNPTAFYLCASREREAEAFFGQGTRLTVV.

V is TRBV5-4 and J is TRBJ1-1; D remains ambiguous. Germline V lookup: CDR1 SGHNT, CDR2 YYREEE (reference sequence). Trimming removed 4 bases at V and 4 bases at J, with 11 bases between. The CDR3 spans 13 residues. The CDR3 DNA follows: TGTGCCAGCAGCCTCCGGGAGATCACTGAAGCTTTCTTT. Protein sequence: CASSLREITEAFF.

The chain has TRBV18 and TRBJ2-3; 7 bases are a match to TRBD1. This CDR3 region has 17 residues. With V trimmed by 3 bases and J by 2 bases, 11 bases remained unmatched. From germline, CDR1 is KGHSH and CDR2 LQKENI. The CDR3 sequence is CASSPPDRGRLTDTQYF. The CDR3 DNA reads as TGTGCCAGCTCACCTCCGGATAGGGGGCGTCTCACAGATACGCAGTATTTT. The full variable domain, with the rest looked up from reference TRBV18 and TRBJ2-3, is NAGVMQNPRHLVRRRGQEARLRCSPMKGHSHVYWYRQLPEEGLKFMVYLQKENIIDESGMPKERFSAEFPKEGPSILRIQQVVRGDSAAYFCASSPPDRGRLTDTQYFGPGTRLTVL.

This clone occurred many times. This rearrangement joins TRBV4-2 to TRBJ2-7, with TRBD1 matching 7 bases. The CDR3 runs to 14 residues. After removal of 3 bases from V and 3 bases from J, the junction contained 5 bases not matched to a gene. Germline CDR1 LGHNA, CDR2 YNFKEQ. This CDR3 is CASSQGQGDYEQYF. CDR3 nucleotides: TGTGCCAGCAGCCAGGGCCAGGGGGACTACGAGCAGTACTTC.